This T cell receptor beta chain appears in the sequencing data of a study of human T cells and chemical hapten exposure. At least ten counts were recorded for this clonotype. Trimming took 6 bases from V and 10 from J, leaving 10 bases between them. The CDR3 spans 10 residues. Germline-derived CDR1 and CDR2 are DFQATT and SNEGSKA (reference sequence). Within the library, unique molecular identifiers were attached to each individual cDNA molecule. In the original workflow: Ranging from about 20,000 to 750,000, TCR counts per sample had a median value of roughly 96,000. TCRdb called the RACE reads again in MiXCR, with one record for every CDR3 protein. The V and J calls were not made by the authors but by TCRdb's processing. The sample carries tens of thousands of distinct CDR3 sequences, 4.4% recorded once. Time point: healthy volunteer bleed at 2 weeks. Unseparated into fractions, whole blood served as the source from which total RNA was extracted.

The clonotype comes from a human donor in good health. Some clones in this sample may be carry-over from other donors' samples. The source material was whole blood. This sequence joins TRBV20-1 and TRBJ2-1; tentative D call: TRBD2 (5 bases). CDR3 DNA: TGCAGTGCGCTGAGACTAGAGCAGTTCTTC. This codes for CSALRLEQFF.